This T cell receptor (beta chain) appears in the sequencing data of a study of shared clonotypes between healthy human individuals. Regarding this clone: Its antigen is not known.

Generated by immunoSEQ multiplex PCR, the TCRdb table keeps only in-frame clones and is missing some. The data hold about 380,000 clones, with around 96% observed a single time. Study-wide results and limits: Estimated richness values were generally larger in naive subsets than in memory subsets.

Material: memory CD8+ T cells sorted from blood. Subset denoted: CD45RO+ cells pooled with CCR7-negative TemRA cells. This TCR derives from a man aged 25 to 40 in good health.

CDR3 protein: CASSLSPGGASRNTIYF. DNA of the CDR3: TGTGCCAGCAGCCTCTCTCCGGGGGGCGCATCTCGAAACACCATATATTTT. The J gene is TRBJ1-3, the V gene TRBV28; the D gene is possibly TRBD1 (6 bases). V was pared by 6 bases and J by 5 bases, with 23 bases between. CDR3 length equals 17 residues. Germline V gives CDR1 MDHEN, CDR2 SYDVKM.